This T cell receptor beta chain was documented in a study of cytomegalovirus exposure and HLA in healthy donors. Study-level points and caveats: TCR beta chain V- and J-gene trimming was linked, in a later analysis, to a missense variant in DCLRE1C.

About this clone: The target antigen is unknown.

With 60 Vbeta and 13 Jbeta primers, the PCR was carried out. TCRdb's table, derived via immunoSEQ multiplex PCR, lists solely in-frame clones and lacks some. Its table lists almost 40,000 clones. The CDR3 spans 18 residues. The germline gives CDR1 LNHDA, CDR2 SQIVND (reference sequence). V lost 0 bases and J lost 5; bases outside the gene matches: 7. The specimen sequenced was PBMCs. The V and J genes are TRBV19 and TRBJ2-3, with 14 positions matching TRBD2. The source of this sequence is a woman aged 25 to 39 in good health and CMV-seropositive. DNA for the CDR3: TGTGCCAGTAGTATAGATCTAAGGGGACTAGCGGGGGAAGATACGCAGTATTTT. As protein: CASSIDLRGLAGEDTQYF.